The clone carrying this T cell receptor beta chain was detected many times. TCRdb re-called clones from the PCR reads using MiXCR. This table has roughly 35,000 clones, about 15% appearing once. This entry is derived from a study of metastatic and nonmetastatic thyroid tumors. The germline gives CDR1 MNHNS, CDR2 SASEGT. With 6 bases removed from V and 7 bases from J, the gap between germline ends came to 15 bases. CDR3 length: 14 residues. No patient received treatment before thyroid surgery. The source of this sequence is a female donor with papillary thyroid cancer or a benign thyroid nodule (not recorded which). Some clones in this sample may be carry-over from other donors' samples. This chain links TRBV6-1 with TRBJ2-2; the D call may be TRBD1 or TRBD2 (7 bases each). The sample comprised blood. The CDR3 DNA sequence: TGTGCCAGCAGATTTACAGGGGAGGGCGGGGAGCTGTTTTTT. It yields the protein CASRFTGEGGELFF.